The 5 T cell receptor beta chains in this list originate from one sample, sequenced in a study of CD4 T cell repertoires in COVID-19. Generated by immunoSEQ multiplex PCR, the TCRdb table keeps only in-frame clones and is missing some. The table records under 8,500 clones, approximately 81% of them present only once. Sequencing was done directly on freshly isolated, uncultured memory T cells. The sequencing here drew on effector memory CD4+ T cells from blood, taken before the COVID-19 pandemic. These receptors originate from a human donor who had COVID-19.

The genes are TRBV7-8 and TRBJ2-1, with 13 positions matching TRBD2. This CDR3 contains 17 residues. Per germline, CDR1 SGHVS and CDR2 FQNEAQ. V lost 5 bases to trimming and J lost 5 bases; unmatched junction nucleotides: 9. The CDR3 region has the DNA TGTGCCAGCAGCCGCATATTTGGACTAGCGGGGGACAATGAGCAGTTCTTC. Translating gives CASSRIFGLAGDNEQFF.

The J gene is TRBJ1-5, the V gene TRBV9; TRBD1 matches 7 bases. V was pared by 3 bases and J by 5 bases, with 5 bases of the junction left unmatched. This CDR3 contains 14 residues. The V gene's germline CDR1 is SGDLS and CDR2 YYNGEE. CDR3 residues: CASSGQGGYQPQHF. The CDR3 DNA follows: TGTGCCAGCAGCGGACAGGGAGGATATCAGCCCCAGCATTTT.

This clone was seen just once. The chain has TRBV6-4 and TRBJ2-3; 8 nucleotides agree with TRBD2. Unmatched junction bases numbered 1, after V lost 5 bases and J lost 0 bases. The CDR3 contains 14 residues. The germline V gene has CDR1 MRHNA and CDR2 SNTAGT. CDR3 nucleotides: TGTGCCAGCAGTCCTAGCGGGAGCACAGATACGCAGTATTTT. It specifies CASSPSGSTDTQYF.

This chain links TRBV30 with TRBJ2-1; 7 bases are shared with TRBD2. The CDR3 spans 14 residues. V lost 5 bases to trimming and J lost 7 bases; unmatched junction nucleotides: 11. The germline gives CDR1 GTSNPN, CDR2 SVGIG (reference sequence). The CDR3 sequence: CAWGKRGASNEQFF. In DNA form, the CDR3 reads TGTGCCTGGGGGAAGCGGGGAGCGAGTAATGAGCAGTTCTTC.

The V gene is TRBV25-1, the J gene TRBJ2-4; the D gene is possibly TRBD1 (6 bases). The CDR3 is 16 residues long. With 6 bases removed from V and 2 bases from J, the gap between germline ends came to 17 bases. Germline values: CDR1 MGHDK, CDR2 SYGVNS. The CDR3 protein is CASSQDRTLTKNIQYF. The DNA for the CDR3 is TGTGCCAGCAGCCAGGACAGAACGCTAACCAAAAACATTCAGTACTTC.